Listed here are 14 T cell receptor beta chains from one sample, sequenced in a study of beta chain features in type 1 diabetes. Reverse transcribing all isolated RNA meant expressed TCRB transcripts were sequenced. Clones were read by immunoSEQ multiplex PCR, and TCRdb kept only the in-frame ones, dropping some. In the table there are 430,000 or so clones, over 9.5% of which are singletons. The sequenced material came from naive CD4+ T cells from blood. The receptors stem from a woman aged 18-29 years in good health.

The chain joins TRBV14 to TRBJ2-3, with D possibly being TRBD1 (6 bases). The CDR3 has 16 residues. Looked up from germline, CDR1 is SGHDN and CDR2 is FVKESK. Deletions cut 0 bases from V and 3 bases from J, with 13 bases between. CDR3 nucleotides: TGTGCCAGCAGCCAAGATCTAACAGGGTCAACAGATACGCAGTATTTT. Translating it yields CASSQDLTGSTDTQYF.

On this clone itself: The sample has other DNA sequences that encode this CDR3 too. The chain recombines TRBV7-2 with TRBJ2-7; tentatively, D is TRBD2 (6 bases). The CDR3 covers 16 residues. From germline, CDR1 is SGHTA and CDR2 FQGNSA. Trimming stripped 1 base from V and 2 bases from J, with 15 bases between. The CDR3 DNA follows: TGTGCCAGCAGCTTAGGGCCCCCTAGCGAGGCCTACGAGCAGTACTTC. Its protein product is CASSLGPPSEAYEQYF.

Only a few counts were recorded for this clone. The genes are TRBV7-6 and TRBJ2-7, with D perhaps matching TRBD2 (5 bases). The germline gives CDR1 SGHVS, CDR2 FNYEAQ. Trimming stripped 5 bases from V and 4 bases from J, with 12 bases between. The CDR3 length is 13 residues. This CDR3 reads CASSNLTGYEQYF. The CDR3 coding sequence is TGTGCCAGCAGCAACTTGACGGGGTACGAGCAGTACTTC.

This clone has just a few counts. V and J are TRBV10-3 and TRBJ2-7; TRBD1 matches at 10 bases. Germline CDR1 reads ENHRY; CDR2 reads SYGVKD. V trimming: 3 bases; J trimming: 1 base; junction bases outside the gene matches: 3. The CDR3 contains 15 residues. This chain's CDR3 is CAISDRDRGSYEQYV. In DNA form, the CDR3 reads TGTGCCATCAGTGATAGGGACAGGGGTTCCTACGAGCAGTACGTC.

The chain employs TRBV28 and TRBJ1-1, with 11 bases identical to TRBD1. V lost 4 bases, J lost 3 bases, and 4 bases stayed unmatched. Germline loops: CDR1 MDHEN, CDR2 SYDVKM. This CDR3 spans 15 amino acids. The CDR3 reads CASSWGQGGYTEAFF. The DNA for the CDR3 is TGTGCCAGCAGTTGGGGACAGGGGGGCTACACTGAAGCTTTCTTT. Variable domain in full (rest from reference TRBV28 and TRBJ1-1): DVKVTQSSRYLVKRTGEKVFLECVQDMDHENMFWYRQDPGLGLRLIYFSYDVKMKEKGDIPEGYSVSREKKERFSLILESASTNQTSMYLCASSWGQGGYTEAFFGQGTRLTVV.

The chain employs TRBV29-1 and TRBJ1-3, with D possibly matching TRBD1 (5 bases). Trimming removed 6 bases at V and 4 bases at J, with 16 bases between. CDR1 is SQVTM and CDR2 is ANQGSEA in the germline V gene. This CDR3 is 14 amino acids long. The CDR3 here is CSVLRESGGNTIYF. The CDR3 coding sequence is TGCAGCGTCCTCAGGGAGTCGGGAGGAAACACCATATATTTT.

With regard to this clone: Within the sample, other DNA sequences also encode this same CDR3. V usage is TRBV5-1 and J usage is TRBJ2-3, with D possibly being TRBD1 (5 bases). The ends were cut back, 0 bases at V and 0 bases at J, with 5 bases in the middle. Looked up from germline, CDR1 is SGHRS and CDR2 is YFSETQ. The CDR3 runs 14 residues. The CDR3 reads CASSLGTSTDTQYF. Written as DNA, the CDR3 is TGCGCCAGCAGCTTGGGGACAAGCACAGATACGCAGTATTTT.

This clone was counted only a few times. The rearrangement links TRBV5-4 to TRBJ2-2; 7 positions match TRBD1. Germline CDR1 and CDR2: SGHNT and YYREEE (reference sequence). V trimming: 4 bases; J trimming: 7 bases; junction bases outside the gene matches: 7. The CDR3 totals 14 residues. As DNA, the CDR3 is TGTGCCAGCAGCCCGGGACAGAGAAACGGGGAGCTGTTTTTT. The encoded protein is CASSPGQRNGELFF.

This clone was recorded a few times. The chain is built from TRBV19 and TRBJ2-5, with D possibly being TRBD1 or TRBD2 (5 bases each). The V and J ends lost 3 bases and 8 bases respectively, with 16 bases between them. The CDR3 length is 14 residues. Germline CDR1 and CDR2: LNHDA and SQIVND (reference sequence). CDR3 sequence: CASSILLGGGTQYF. The DNA for the CDR3 is TGTGCCAGTAGTATTCTACTAGGTGGGGGAACCCAGTACTTC.

In this sample, this clone turned up a few times. The sample contains more than one DNA sequence encoding this CDR3. The chain joins TRBV25-1 to TRBJ1-1; 9 nucleotides line up with TRBD1. The germline gives CDR1 MGHDK, CDR2 SYGVNS. The CDR3 extends over 15 amino acids. The ends lost 2 bases at V and 3 bases at J; junction bases unmatched: 4. CDR3: CASSEPRTGDTEAFF. Written as DNA, the CDR3 is TGTGCCAGCAGTGAACCCCGGACAGGGGACACTGAAGCTTTCTTT. Using reference TRBV25-1 and TRBJ1-1 for the parts outside the CDR3, the full variable domain is EADIYQTPRYLVIGTGKKITLECSQTMGHDKMYWYQQDPGMELHLIHYSYGVNSTEKGDLSSESTVSRIRTEHFPLTLESARPSHTSQYLCASSEPRTGDTEAFFGQGTRLTVV.

V is TRBV30 and J is TRBJ2-7; D gene unclear. The CDR3 contains 12 residues. V lost 2 bases to trimming and J lost 5 bases, with 10 bases between them. Germline V gene sequence: CDR1 GTSNPN, CDR2 SVGIG (reference sequence). CDR3 sequence reads: CAWSPRWDEQYF. For the CDR3, the DNA is TGTGCCTGGAGTCCTCGCTGGGACGAGCAGTACTTC.

The chain joins TRBV5-4 to TRBJ1-2; no reliable D call. The CDR3 spans 15 residues. CDR1 and CDR2 (germline): SGHNT, YYREEE (reference sequence). The ends were cut back, 3 bases at V and 1 base at J, with 13 bases in the middle. CDR3 region: CASSSEGQLNYGYTF. DNA of the CDR3: TGTGCCAGCAGCTCCGAAGGGCAACTTAACTATGGCTACACCTTC. The full variable domain, with the rest looked up from reference TRBV5-4 and TRBJ1-2, is ETGVTQSPTHLIKTRGQQVTLRCSSQSGHNTVSWYQQALGQGPQFIFQYYREEENGRGNFPPRFSGLQFPNYSSELNVNALELDDSALYLCASSSEGQLNYGYTFGSGTRLTVV.

As for this clone: The sample carries other DNA sequences with the same CDR3. CDR3 nucleotides: TGTGCCAGCAGTCTCCAAGGAAACACTGAAGCTTTCTTT. Amino acid sequence: CASSLQGNTEAFF. The chain employs TRBV7-9 and TRBJ1-1; D gene ambiguous. Looked up from germline, CDR1 is SEHNR and CDR2 is FQNEAQ (reference sequence). V was clipped by 6 bases and J by 2 bases, with 10 bases between them. This CDR3 is 13 amino acids long.

This clone has at least ten counts. The rearrangement links TRBV15 to TRBJ2-1; TRBD2 might be the D (5 bases). Germline V gene data show CDR1 as LNHNV and CDR2 as YYDKDF (reference sequence). V lost 9 bases to trimming and J lost 6 bases, with 15 bases between them. The CDR3 extends over 13 amino acids. The CDR3 nucleotides read TGTGCCACAGTCGGCCCCGGACTCAATGAGCAGTTCTTC. Its protein product is CATVGPGLNEQFF.